This T cell receptor beta chain was obtained from a study of cytomegalovirus exposure and HLA in healthy donors. The J segment lost 2 bases and the V segment lost 0 bases, leaving 8 bases of the junction unmatched. CDR1 and CDR2 (germline): SNHLY, FYNNEI. The CDR3 has 20 amino acids. Study-wide points: Some V segments, including TRBV6-2 and TRBV6-3, were excluded as indistinguishable. Analysis was carried out at a later point, and it linked a missense DCLRE1C variant to TCR beta V- and J-gene trimming.

60 Vbeta and 13 Jbeta primers were used in PCR. The table came from immunoSEQ multiplex PCR; TCRdb's copy has only in-frame clones and leaves some out. The sample yields 250,000 or so clones, about 80% seen once. This clone showed up just a few times. What it recognizes is unknown. This CDR3 is also generated by other DNA sequences in the sample. The receptor comes from a woman aged 60 to 75 in good health and CMV-seropositive. The chain employs TRBV2 and TRBJ2-1; 15 bases align to TRBD2. Sequencing used PBMCs. The CDR3 spells CASSEAFMGLAGGTYNEQFF. The CDR3 DNA reads as TGTGCCAGCAGTGAAGCTTTTATGGGACTAGCGGGAGGAACCTACAATGAGCAGTTCTTC.